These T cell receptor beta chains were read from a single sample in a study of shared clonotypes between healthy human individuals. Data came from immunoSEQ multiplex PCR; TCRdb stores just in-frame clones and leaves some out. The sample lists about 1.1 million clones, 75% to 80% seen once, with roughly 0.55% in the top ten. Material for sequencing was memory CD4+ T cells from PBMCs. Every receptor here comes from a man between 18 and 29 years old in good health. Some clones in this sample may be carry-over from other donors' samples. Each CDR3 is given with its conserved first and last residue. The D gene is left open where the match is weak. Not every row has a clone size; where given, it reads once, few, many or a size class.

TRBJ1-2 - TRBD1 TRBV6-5 TGTGCCAGCAGACACGACAGGGGGCTTTTTGGCTACACCTTC CASRHDRGLFGYTF
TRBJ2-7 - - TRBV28 TGTGCCAGCAGTTTAGCGGGGTCCTACGAGCAGTACTTC CASSLAGSYEQYF
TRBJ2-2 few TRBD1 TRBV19 TGTGCCAGTAGTCTCCGGGACAGGGGGCACACCGGGGAGCTGTTTTTT CASSLRDRGHTGELFF
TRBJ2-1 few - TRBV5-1 TGCGCCAGCAGCCGGGGGCAATATGGTGAGCAGTTCTTC CASSRGQYGEQFF
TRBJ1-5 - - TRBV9 TGTGCCAGCAGCGTAATTCTCGAGGATTACAATCAGCCCCAGCATTTT CASSVILEDYNQPQHF
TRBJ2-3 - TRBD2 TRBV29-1 TGCAGCGTTGGCAGAGCGGGAGGGCCGGGCACAGATACGCAGTATTTT CSVGRAGGPGTDTQYF
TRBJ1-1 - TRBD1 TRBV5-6 TGTGCCAGCAGCTCCAGGGGGCGGGCCACTGAAGCTTTCTTT CASSSRGRATEAFF
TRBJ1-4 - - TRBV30 TGTGCCTGGGCGCACGGGGGGCTAGGGGAAAAACTGTTTTTT CAWAHGGLGEKLFF
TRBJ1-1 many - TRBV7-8 TGTGCCAGCAGCTGGGACATTCAGGGAGTAACACAAGCTTTCTTT CASSWDIQGVTQAFF
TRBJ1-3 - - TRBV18 TGTGCCAGCTCACCACCGAGTTTACAGGCAACCGGAAACACCATATATTTT CASSPPSLQATGNTIYF
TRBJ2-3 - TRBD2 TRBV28 TGTGCCAGCAGTTTAAGACTAGCGGGAACTCGAGATACGCAGTATTTT CASSLRLAGTRDTQYF
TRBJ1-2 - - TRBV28 TGTGCCAGCAGTTTATCCGGGGGCTACACCTTC CASSLSGGYTF
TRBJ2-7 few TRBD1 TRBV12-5 TGTGCTAGTGGTTTGGTAGAACTCACAGGGGGTTTTTTATACGAGCAGTACTTC CASGLVELTGGFLYEQYF
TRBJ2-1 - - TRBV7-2 TGTGCCAGCAGCCCAAGGGGGGACGGAGGGGGCCCCTACAATGAGCAGTTCTTC CASSPRGDGGGPYNEQFF
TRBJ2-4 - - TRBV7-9 TGTGCCATCTCTGGACTAGCCAAAAACATTCAGTACTTC CAISGLAKNIQYF
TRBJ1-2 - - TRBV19 TGTGCCAGTTCGAACCGCTATGGCTACACCTTC CASSNRYGYTF
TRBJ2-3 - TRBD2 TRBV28 TGTGCCAGCAGACGGACTAGCGGGAGGGCAACAGATACGCAGTATTTT CASRRTSGRATDTQYF